This passage covers 5 T cell receptor beta chains from one sample sequenced in a study of blood T cell repertoires in COVID-19. Clones were sequenced by immunoSEQ multiplex PCR, and TCRdb holds only the in-frame ones, with some missing. Among some 30,000 clones listed, 65% to 90% were seen once. Sequencing used peripheral blood. The receptors were sampled from a woman aged 55-70 years with active COVID-19.

This chain joins TRBV28 and TRBJ2-6; no firm D call. The CDR3 has 15 residues. Trimming pared 9 bases from V and 0 bases from J, leaving 12 bases between. Germline V CDR1 and CDR2: MDHEN, SYDVKM. The CDR3 nucleotides read TGTGCCAGTCGGAGCCCGAGCTCTGGGGCCAACGTCCTGACTTTC. Amino acid sequence: CASRSPSSGANVLTF.

This clone was seen once. V is TRBV5-1 and J is TRBJ1-1; 12 bases are shared with TRBD1. V gave up 1 base and J gave up 8 bases; unmatched junction bases: 15. The CDR3 sequence is 18 residues long. Per the germline V gene, CDR1 is SGHRS and CDR2 is YFSETQ. In DNA, the CDR3 is TGCGCCAGCAGCTTGCTGCCCGGGACAGGGGGCTTATACCCAGAAGCTTTCTTT. It translates to CASSLLPGTGGLYPEAFF.

The chain joins TRBV4-1 to TRBJ2-5; D possibly corresponds to TRBD2 (6 bases). V gave up 0 bases and J gave up 5 bases, with 16 bases separating them. Germline loops: CDR1 MGHRA, CDR2 YSYEKL. The CDR3 totals 16 residues. CDR3 coding DNA: TGCGCCAGCAGCCAAGACTGGGGACTGGCCGGGGAGACCCAGTACTTC. This gives the protein CASSQDWGLAGETQYF.

The chain uses TRBV27 and TRBJ2-1; 10 positions match TRBD2. Losses at the gene ends were 9 bases for V and 9 bases for J; bases not matched to a gene: 11. This CDR3 is built from 14 residues. CDR1 is MNHEY, CDR2 SMNVEV, per germline (reference sequence). CDR3 DNA sequence: TGTGCCAGTATGATCGCTAGCGGGAGTGGTGAGCAGTTCTTC. This sequence encodes CASMIASGSGEQFF.

This rearrangement joins TRBV7-9 to TRBJ2-5; 7 bases line up with TRBD2. The trim removed 6 bases at V and 3 bases at J, leaving 10 bases unmatched. The CDR3 totals 15 residues. Germline assignment: CDR1 SEHNR and CDR2 FQNEAQ (reference sequence). The CDR3 DNA sequence: TGTGCCAGCAGTAATAGCCCTGCGGGGGAAGAGACCCAGTACTTC. It specifies CASSNSPAGEETQYF. Drawing the rest from reference TRBV7-9 and TRBJ2-5, the complete variable domain is DTGVSQNPRHKITKRGQNVTFRCDPISEHNRLYWYRQTLGQGPEFLTYFQNEAQLEKSRLLSDRFSAERPKGSFSTLEIQRTEQGDSAMYLCASSNSPAGEETQYFGPGTRLLVL.